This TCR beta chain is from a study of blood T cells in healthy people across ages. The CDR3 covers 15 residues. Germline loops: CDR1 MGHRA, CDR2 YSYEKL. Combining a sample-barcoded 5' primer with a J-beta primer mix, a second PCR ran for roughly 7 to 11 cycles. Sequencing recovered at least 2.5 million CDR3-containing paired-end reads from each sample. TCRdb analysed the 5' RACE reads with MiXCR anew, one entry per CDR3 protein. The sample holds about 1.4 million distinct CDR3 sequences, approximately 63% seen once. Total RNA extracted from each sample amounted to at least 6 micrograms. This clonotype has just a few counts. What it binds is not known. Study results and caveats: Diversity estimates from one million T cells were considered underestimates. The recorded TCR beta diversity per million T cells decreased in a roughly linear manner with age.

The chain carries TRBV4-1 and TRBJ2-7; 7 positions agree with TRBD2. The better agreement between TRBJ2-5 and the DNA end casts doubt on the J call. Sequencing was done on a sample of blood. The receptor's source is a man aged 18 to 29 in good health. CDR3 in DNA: TGCGCCAGCAGCCAACCTAGACTAGCTTCAGAGACCCAGTACTTC. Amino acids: CASSQPRLASETQYF.